Listed below are T cell receptor beta chains from one sample, sequenced in a study of T cells after yellow fever vaccination. TCRdb re-called the 5' RACE reads through MiXCR, storing one row per CDR3 protein. The sample has a few hundred thousand distinct CDR3 sequences; about 5.2% are singletons. The material was CD4+ T cells sorted from PBMCs, obtained on the day of the yellow fever booster vaccination. These receptors were taken from a young man who received the YFV17D yellow fever vaccine. CDR3s include the opening cysteine and the closing phenylalanine or tryptophan. D genes are given only for firm matches. Where a row states a size, it is once, few, many or the class of an expanded clone; other rows omit it.

>TRBJ2-3|NA|NA|TRBV5-4
TGTGCCAGCAGACAAGACCGCGCTAGCACAGATACGCAGTATTTT
CASRQDRASTDTQYF
>TRBJ1-1|NA|many|TRBV4-1
TGCGCCAGCAGCCCACCCGCAATGGGACCAGGGGACACTGAAGCTTTCTTT
CASSPPAMGPGDTEAFF
>TRBJ1-5|NA|NA|TRBV28
TGTGCCAGCAGCCCGCTGGGGTTTACTCAGCCCCAGCATTTT
CASSPLGFTQPQHF
>TRBJ1-4|NA|few|TRBV15
TGTGCCACCAGCAGACCCTCGGGTCAGGGTGAAAAACTGTTTTTT
CATSRPSGQGEKLFF
>TRBJ1-1|NA|NA|TRBV6-5
TGTGCCAGCAGTTACAGCTGGTCGGGGACAATGACTGAAGCTTTCTTT
CASSYSWSGTMTEAFF
>TRBJ1-2|TRBD1|many|TRBV11-2
TGTGCCAGCGGAGTTACAGGGGGCTATGGTGGCTACACCTTC
CASGVTGGYGGYTF
>TRBJ2-4|NA|NA|TRBV5-1
TGCGCCAGCAGCTTGGTATGGGGCTCGCAAGCGATTCAGTACTTC
CASSLVWGSQAIQYF
>TRBJ1-1|NA|few|TRBV5-1
TGCGCCAGCAGCTTGTCCCCCACAGGGTTCAACCCTGAAGCTTTCTTT
CASSLSPTGFNPEAFF
>TRBJ1-5|NA|NA|TRBV6-5
TGTGCCAGCAGTTACGGGGGAGGGGGCAATCAGCCCCAGCATTTT
CASSYGGGGNQPQHF
>TRBJ2-5|TRBD1|NA|TRBV4-2
TGTGCCAGCAGCCAAGATCCCCCGGGACAGGGAGAAGAGACCCAGTACTTC
CASSQDPPGQGEETQYF
>TRBJ2-1|TRBD1|NA|TRBV3-1
TGTGCCAGCAGCCACCTCCGAGGGGGCGCCTACAATGAGCAGTTCTTC
CASSHLRGGAYNEQFF
>TRBJ1-5|NA|many|TRBV12-3/TRBV12-4
TGTGCCAGCAGTCAAGACACCCTTGGGCATCAGCCCCAGCATTTT
CASSQDTLGHQPQHF
>TRBJ1-1|TRBD1|many|TRBV5-1
TGCGCCAGCAGCTCACTTCAGGGGGGATTCACTGAAGCTTTCTTT
CASSSLQGGFTEAFF
>TRBJ2-5|TRBD2|NA|TRBV6-5
TGTGCCAGCTATTCTAGCGGGGGGGCAGAGACCCAGTACTTC
CASYSSGGAETQYF
>TRBJ2-5|TRBD2|few|TRBV11-2
TGTGCCAGCAGCCCACTAGGCGGGGGGTTCCAAGAGACCCAGTACTTC
CASSPLGGGFQETQYF
>TRBJ1-1|NA|many|TRBV5-1
TGCGCCAGCAGGTGGTTGGAACGAGCTGGCGGCACTGAAGCTTTCTTT
CASRWLERAGGTEAFF
>TRBJ2-5|NA|NA|TRBV6-1
TGTGCCAGCAGTGAAATACGCGTAGGTCAGGGTTGGGAGACCCAGTACTTC
CASSEIRVGQGWETQYF
>TRBJ2-5|TRBD2|many|TRBV7-2
TGTGCCAGCAGCAGACTAGCGGAAGAGACCCAGTACTTC
CASSRLAEETQYF
>TRBJ1-2|TRBD1|few|TRBV6-2/TRBV6-3
TGTGCCAGCATCAAGACAGGGAGGGACTATGGCTACACCTTC
CASIKTGRDYGYTF
>TRBJ1-4|NA|NA|TRBV5-1
TGCGCCAGCAGCTTACAGGACAGCTCTGTGGAAAAACTGTTTTTT
CASSLQDSSVEKLFF
>TRBJ2-7|NA|few|TRBV20-1
TGCAGTGCTGCGTTGGACGGGACCTCCTACGAGCAGTACTTC
CSAALDGTSYEQYF
>TRBJ2-1|NA|few|TRBV6-2/TRBV6-3
TGTGCCAGCATAACACCGGGTAATGAGCAGTTCTTC
CASITPGNEQFF
>TRBJ1-3|NA|NA|TRBV4-1
TGCGCCAGCAGCCAAGATGTGGCAATCTCTGGAAACACCATATATTTT
CASSQDVAISGNTIYF
>TRBJ1-2|NA|few|TRBV6-5
TGTGCCAGCAGTTACTCACGGTTCTATGGCTACACCTTC
CASSYSRFYGYTF
>TRBJ2-5|NA|many|TRBV6-5
TGTGCCAGCAGTTACTCCGGGACATTCGTCTCAGAGACCCAGTACTTC
CASSYSGTFVSETQYF
>TRBJ2-1|TRBD2|many|TRBV18
TGTGCCAGCTCACCGAGGCGGGGGATCTACAATGAGCAGTTCTTC
CASSPRRGIYNEQFF
>TRBJ2-6|TRBD1|few|TRBV7-8
TGTGCCAGCAGCCACAGGGGGCGCTATGGGGCCAACGTCCTGACTTTC
CASSHRGRYGANVLTF
>TRBJ1-6|NA|few|TRBV4-1
TGCGCCAGCAGCCAAGAGGCCAGACAGGAGTATTCACCCCTCCACTTT
CASSQEARQEYSPLHF
>TRBJ2-2|TRBD1|few|TRBV10-3
TGTGCCATCAGTGAGTCGATGGCAGGGGGCGGCGGGGAGCTGTTTTTT
CAISESMAGGGGELFF
>TRBJ2-1|TRBD1|many|TRBV12-3/TRBV12-4
TGTGCCAGCAGTTTCAAGGGGGCTAATGAGCAGTTCTTC
CASSFKGANEQFF
>TRBJ1-3|NA|NA|TRBV4-3
TGCGCCAGCAGCCAAGTTAAAGGAAACACCATATATTTT
CASSQVKGNTIYF
>TRBJ1-2|TRBD1|few|TRBV4-3
TGCGCCAGCAGCCAAGATGGAGGAGACAGGGTTGTCACCTTC
CASSQDGGDRVVTF
>TRBJ1-5|TRBD1|few|TRBV20-1
TGCAGTGCTAGTGCCCAGGGGGCTAATCAGCCCCAGCATTTT
CSASAQGANQPQHF
>TRBJ1-2|NA|NA|TRBV28
TGTGCCAGCAGTTTATTCCAGGACTATGGCTACACCTTC
CASSLFQDYGYTF
>TRBJ1-2|NA|many|TRBV7-2
TGTGCCAGCAGCATTCAATCTTATGGCTACACCTTC
CASSIQSYGYTF
>TRBJ2-7|TRBD2|NA|TRBV7-9
TGTGCCAGCAGCCAAGAGTGGGGGGGGGGCTCCTACGAGCAGTACTTC
CASSQEWGGGSYEQYF
>TRBJ2-3|NA|NA|TRBV12-3/TRBV12-4
TGTGCCAGCAGCGCGGGGAGCACAGATACGCAGTATTTT
CASSAGSTDTQYF
>TRBJ2-7|NA|few|TRBV7-2
TGTGCCAGCAGCCCCGCCGTACAGGACCACGAGCAGTACTTC
CASSPAVQDHEQYF
>TRBJ1-5|NA|few|TRBV9
TGTGCCAGCAGCGTAGCCCTGAGCAATCAGCCCCAGCATTTT
CASSVALSNQPQHF
>TRBJ2-1|NA|many|TRBV11-2
TGTGCCAGCAGCTTAGACGTGGATGAGCAGTTCTTC
CASSLDVDEQFF
>TRBJ2-7|NA|few|TRBV18
TGTGCCAGCCGACAGGCTTACGAGCAGTACTTC
CASRQAYEQYF
>TRBJ1-4|TRBD1|many|TRBV5-1
TGCGCCAGCAGGAAAGGACAGGTAGCAACTAATGAAAAACTGTTTTTT
CASRKGQVATNEKLFF